This T cell receptor (beta chain) was retrieved from a study of blood T cell repertoires in COVID-19. Sequenced by immunoSEQ multiplex PCR; TCRdb stores in-frame clones only, minus some. The table lists nearly 60,000 clones, more than 75% of them singletons. Germline CDR1 GTSNPN, CDR2 SVGIG (reference sequence). Trimming took 7 bases from V and 7 from J; bases not matched to a gene: 2. This CDR3 spans 10 amino acids. The sample taken for sequencing was peripheral blood. The genes are TRBV30 and TRBJ1-2; TRBD1 agrees at 8 bases. The receptor was derived from a middle-aged man with active COVID-19. The CDR3 sequence: CASDRGGYTF. In DNA, the CDR3 is TGTGCCTCCGACAGGGGTGGCTACACCTTC.